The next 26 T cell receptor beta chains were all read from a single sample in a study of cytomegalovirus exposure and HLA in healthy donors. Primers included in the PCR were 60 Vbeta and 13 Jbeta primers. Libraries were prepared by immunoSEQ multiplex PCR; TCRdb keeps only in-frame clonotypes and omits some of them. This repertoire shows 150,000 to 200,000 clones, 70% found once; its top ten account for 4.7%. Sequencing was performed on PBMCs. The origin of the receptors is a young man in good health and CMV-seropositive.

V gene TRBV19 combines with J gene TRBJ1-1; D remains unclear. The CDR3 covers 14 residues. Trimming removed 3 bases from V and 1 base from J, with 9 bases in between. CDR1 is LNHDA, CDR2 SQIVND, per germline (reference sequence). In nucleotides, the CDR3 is TGTGCCAGTAGTATTGGGCACCGGAACACTGAAGCTTTCTTT. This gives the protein CASSIGHRNTEAFF.

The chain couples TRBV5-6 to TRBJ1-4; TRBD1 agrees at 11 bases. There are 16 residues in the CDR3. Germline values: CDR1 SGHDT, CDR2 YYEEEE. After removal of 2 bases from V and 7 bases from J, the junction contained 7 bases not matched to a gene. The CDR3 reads CASSFGQGAGVEKLFF. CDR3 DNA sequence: TGTGCCAGCAGCTTCGGACAGGGGGCCGGGGTTGAAAAACTGTTTTTT.

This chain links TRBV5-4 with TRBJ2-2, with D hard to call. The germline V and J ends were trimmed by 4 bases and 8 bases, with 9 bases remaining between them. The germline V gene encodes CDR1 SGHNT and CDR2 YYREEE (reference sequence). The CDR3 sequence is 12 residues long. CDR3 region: CASSPGPGELFF. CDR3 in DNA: TGTGCCAGCAGCCCGGGTCCAGGGGAGCTGTTTTTT. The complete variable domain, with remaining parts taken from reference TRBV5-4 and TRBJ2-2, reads ETGVTQSPTHLIKTRGQQVTLRCSSQSGHNTVSWYQQALGQGPQFIFQYYREEENGRGNFPPRFSGLQFPNYSSELNVNALELDDSALYLCASSPGPGELFFGEGSRLTVL.

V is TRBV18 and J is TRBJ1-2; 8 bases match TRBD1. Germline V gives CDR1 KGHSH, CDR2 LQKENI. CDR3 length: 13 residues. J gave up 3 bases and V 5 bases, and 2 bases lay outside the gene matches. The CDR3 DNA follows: TGTGCCAGCTCAGCGGACAGGGACTATGGCTACACCTTC. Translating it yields CASSADRDYGYTF.

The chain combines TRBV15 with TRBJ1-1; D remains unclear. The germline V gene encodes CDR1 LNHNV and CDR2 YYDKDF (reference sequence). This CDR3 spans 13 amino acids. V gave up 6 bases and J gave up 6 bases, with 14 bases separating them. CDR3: CATRWRSGSEAFF. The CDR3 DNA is TGTGCCACCAGGTGGAGGTCTGGCTCTGAAGCTTTCTTT.

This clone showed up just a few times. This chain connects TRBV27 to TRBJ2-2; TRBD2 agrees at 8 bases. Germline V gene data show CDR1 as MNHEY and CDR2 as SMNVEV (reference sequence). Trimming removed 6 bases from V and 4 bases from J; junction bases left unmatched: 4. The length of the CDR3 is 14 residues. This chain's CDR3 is CASRSGSATGELFF. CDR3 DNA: TGTGCCAGCAGAAGCGGGAGCGCCACCGGGGAGCTGTTTTTT.

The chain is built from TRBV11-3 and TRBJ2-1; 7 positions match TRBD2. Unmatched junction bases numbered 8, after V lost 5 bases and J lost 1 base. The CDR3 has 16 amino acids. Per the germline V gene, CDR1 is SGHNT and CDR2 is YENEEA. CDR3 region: CASSPLQRGSYNEQFF. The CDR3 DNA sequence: TGTGCCAGCAGCCCTCTTCAGCGGGGTTCCTACAATGAGCAGTTCTTC. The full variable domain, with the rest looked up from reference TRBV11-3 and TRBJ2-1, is EAGVVQSPRYKIIEKKQPVAFWCNPISGHNTLYWYLQNLGQGPELLIRYENEEAVDDSQLPKDRFSAERLKGVDSTLKIQPAELGDSAVYLCASSPLQRGSYNEQFFGPGTRLTVL.

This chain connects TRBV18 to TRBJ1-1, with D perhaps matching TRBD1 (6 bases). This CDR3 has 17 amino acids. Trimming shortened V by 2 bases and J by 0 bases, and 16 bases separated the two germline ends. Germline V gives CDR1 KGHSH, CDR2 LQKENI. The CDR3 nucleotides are TGTGCCAGCTCACCAGGGGTATTCGGGGGGCTGAACACTGAAGCTTTCTTT. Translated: CASSPGVFGGLNTEAFF.

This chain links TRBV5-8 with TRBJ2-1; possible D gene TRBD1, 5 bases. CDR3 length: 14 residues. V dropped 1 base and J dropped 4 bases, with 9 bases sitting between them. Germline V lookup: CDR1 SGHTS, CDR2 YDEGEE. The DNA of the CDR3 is TGTGCCAGCAGCTTGTTAGGGGATTACAATGAGCAGTTCTTC. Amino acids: CASSLLGDYNEQFF.

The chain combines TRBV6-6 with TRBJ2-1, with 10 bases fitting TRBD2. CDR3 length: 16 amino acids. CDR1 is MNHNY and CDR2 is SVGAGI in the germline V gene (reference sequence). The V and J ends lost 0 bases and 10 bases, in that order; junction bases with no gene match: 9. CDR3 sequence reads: CASSYSVTSGAIEQFF. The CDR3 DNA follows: TGTGCCAGCAGTTACTCGGTTACTAGCGGGGCGATCGAGCAGTTCTTC.

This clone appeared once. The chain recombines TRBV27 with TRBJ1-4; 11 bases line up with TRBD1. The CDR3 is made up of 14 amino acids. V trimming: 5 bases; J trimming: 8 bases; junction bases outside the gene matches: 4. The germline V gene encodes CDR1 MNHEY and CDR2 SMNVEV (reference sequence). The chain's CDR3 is CASSHRDRGEKLFF. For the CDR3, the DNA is TGTGCCAGCAGTCACCGGGACAGGGGGGAAAAACTGTTTTTT.

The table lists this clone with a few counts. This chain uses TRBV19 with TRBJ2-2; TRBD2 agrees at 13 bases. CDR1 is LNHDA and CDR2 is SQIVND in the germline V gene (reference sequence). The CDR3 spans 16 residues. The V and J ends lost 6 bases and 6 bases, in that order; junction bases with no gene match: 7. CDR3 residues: CASRKPGLAGPGELFF. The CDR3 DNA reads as TGTGCCAGTAGAAAACCGGGACTAGCGGGACCCGGGGAGCTGTTTTTT.

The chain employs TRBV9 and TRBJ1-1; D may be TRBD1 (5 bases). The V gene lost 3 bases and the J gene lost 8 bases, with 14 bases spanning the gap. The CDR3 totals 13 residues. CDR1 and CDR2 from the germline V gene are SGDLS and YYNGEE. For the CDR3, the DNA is TGTGCCAGCAGCGCCCAAAGGGGAGGAGAAGCTTTCTTT. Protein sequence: CASSAQRGGEAFF.

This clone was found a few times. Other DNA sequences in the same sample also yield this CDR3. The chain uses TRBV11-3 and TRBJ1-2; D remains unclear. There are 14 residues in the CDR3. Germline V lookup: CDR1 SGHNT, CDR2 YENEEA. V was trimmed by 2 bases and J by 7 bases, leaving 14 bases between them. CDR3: CASSLSSGRSGYTF. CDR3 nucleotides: TGTGCCAGCAGCTTATCAAGTGGTCGGAGTGGCTACACCTTC.

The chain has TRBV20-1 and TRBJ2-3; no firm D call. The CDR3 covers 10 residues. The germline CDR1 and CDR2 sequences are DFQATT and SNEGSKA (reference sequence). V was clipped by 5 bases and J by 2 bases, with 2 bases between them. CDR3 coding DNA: TGCAGTGCTTACACAGATACGCAGTATTTT. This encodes CSAYTDTQYF.

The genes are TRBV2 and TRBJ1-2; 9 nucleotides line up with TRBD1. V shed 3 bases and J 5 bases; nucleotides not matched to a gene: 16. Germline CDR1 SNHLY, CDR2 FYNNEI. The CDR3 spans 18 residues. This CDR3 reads CASSEMGGAGTGSYGYTF. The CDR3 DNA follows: TGTGCCAGCAGTGAGATGGGGGGAGCCGGGACAGGGTCATATGGCTACACCTTC.

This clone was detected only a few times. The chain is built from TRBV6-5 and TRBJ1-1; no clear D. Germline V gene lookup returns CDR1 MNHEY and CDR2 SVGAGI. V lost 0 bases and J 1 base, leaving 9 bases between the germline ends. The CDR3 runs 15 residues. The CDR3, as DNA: TGTGCCAGCAGTTACTCCATCAGGTCGAACACTGAAGCTTTCTTT. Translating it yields CASSYSIRSNTEAFF.

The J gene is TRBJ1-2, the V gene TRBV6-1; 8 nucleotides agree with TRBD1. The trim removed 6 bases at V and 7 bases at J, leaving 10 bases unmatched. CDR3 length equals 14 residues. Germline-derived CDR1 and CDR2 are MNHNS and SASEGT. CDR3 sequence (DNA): TGTGCCAGCAGCGACAGGGGACCGGAAGGTGGCTACACCTTC. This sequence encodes CASSDRGPEGGYTF.

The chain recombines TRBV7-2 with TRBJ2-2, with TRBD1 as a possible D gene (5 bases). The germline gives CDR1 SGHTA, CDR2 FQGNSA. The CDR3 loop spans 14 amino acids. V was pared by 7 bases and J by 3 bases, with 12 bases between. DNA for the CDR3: TGTGCCAGCACAGGGTATTCGGACACCGGGGAGCTGTTTTTT. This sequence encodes CASTGYSDTGELFF. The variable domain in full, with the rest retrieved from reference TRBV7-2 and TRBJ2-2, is GAGVSQSPSNKVTEKGKDVELRCDPISGHTALYWYRQSLGQGLEFLIYFQGNSAPDKSGLPSDRFSAERTGGSVSTLTIQRTQQEDSAVYLCASTGYSDTGELFFGEGSRLTVL.

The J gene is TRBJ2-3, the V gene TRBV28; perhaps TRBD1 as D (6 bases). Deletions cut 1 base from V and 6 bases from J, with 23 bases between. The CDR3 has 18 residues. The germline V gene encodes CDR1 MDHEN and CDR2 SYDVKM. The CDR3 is CASSLSQWPKQGRDTQYF. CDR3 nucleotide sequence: TGTGCCAGCAGTTTATCCCAATGGCCCAAACAGGGTAGGGATACGCAGTATTTT.

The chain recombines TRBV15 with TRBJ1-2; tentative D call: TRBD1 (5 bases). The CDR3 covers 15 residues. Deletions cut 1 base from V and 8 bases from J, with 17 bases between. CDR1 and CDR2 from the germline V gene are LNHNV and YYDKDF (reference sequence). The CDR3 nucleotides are TGTGCCACCAGCAGAGGGGGCAGCCATCAGGAGGGCTACACCTTC. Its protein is CATSRGGSHQEGYTF.

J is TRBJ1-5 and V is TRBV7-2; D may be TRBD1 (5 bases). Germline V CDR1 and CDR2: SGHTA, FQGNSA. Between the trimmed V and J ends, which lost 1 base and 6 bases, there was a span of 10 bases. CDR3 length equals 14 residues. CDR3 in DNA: TGTGCCAGCAGCTTAGATGCGGGGGTTCAGCCCCAGCATTTT. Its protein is CASSLDAGVQPQHF.

CDR3 DNA: TGTGCCAGCAGTTTTTCCGGGGACAGAGGGGCTAACTATGGCTACACCTTC. It codes for CASSFSGDRGANYGYTF. The V and J genes are TRBV27 and TRBJ1-2; 7 positions agree with TRBD1. Germline CDR1 is MNHEY and CDR2 is SMNVEV (reference sequence). The junction had 10 bases not matched to a gene; V was cut back by 3 bases and J by 0 bases. This CDR3 contains 17 residues.

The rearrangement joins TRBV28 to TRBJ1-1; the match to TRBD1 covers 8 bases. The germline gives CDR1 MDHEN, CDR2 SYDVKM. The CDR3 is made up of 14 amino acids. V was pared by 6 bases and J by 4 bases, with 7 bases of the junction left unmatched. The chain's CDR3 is CASSLTGGSTEAFF. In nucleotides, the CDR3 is TGTGCCAGCAGCTTAACAGGGGGAAGCACTGAAGCTTTCTTT.

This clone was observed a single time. CDR3 residues: CASRDYSGGRYNEQFF. The CDR3, as DNA: TGTGCCAGCAGGGACTATAGCGGGGGCCGTTACAATGAGCAGTTCTTC. The rearrangement links TRBV2 to TRBJ2-1, with 9 bases that match TRBD2. The V gene's germline CDR1 is SNHLY and CDR2 FYNNEI. The CDR3 sequence is 16 residues long. The J segment lost 4 bases and the V segment lost 6 bases, leaving 10 bases of the junction unmatched.

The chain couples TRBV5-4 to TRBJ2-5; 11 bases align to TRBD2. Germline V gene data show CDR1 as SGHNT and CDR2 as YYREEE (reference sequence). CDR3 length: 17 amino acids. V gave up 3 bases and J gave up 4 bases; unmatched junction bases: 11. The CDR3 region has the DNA TGTGCCAGCAGCTCCGGGACTAGCGGAGGGGGAGGAGAGACCCAGTACTTC. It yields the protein CASSSGTSGGGGETQYF.